These T cell receptor beta chains were read from a single sample in a study of T cell responses to AZD1222 COVID-19 vaccine. Assay: immunoSEQ multiplex PCR; the TCRdb copy retains only in-frame clones and omits some. The sample shows 120,000 to 150,000 clones, roughly nine tenths of them seen only once. The specimen was peripheral blood, collected 28 days after the second AZD1222 dose. These receptors came from an adult who received the AZD1222 COVID-19 vaccine. CDR3s include the opening cysteine and the closing phenylalanine or tryptophan. Each record gives: V gene, J gene, clone size, D gene, CDR3 protein, CDR3 DNA. A D gene is named only where the DNA matches it firmly. Expanded clones get a size class; other rows say once, few or many, or leave the size out.

v_call: TRBV6-5
j_call: TRBJ1-2
clone_size: NA
d_call: NA
cdr3_aa: CASSYSSGLNLYGYTF
cdr3_nt: TGTGCCAGCAGTTACTCCTCAGGCCTTAACCTCTATGGCTACACCTTC

v_call: TRBV27
j_call: TRBJ1-6
clone_size: NA
d_call: NA
cdr3_aa: CASSKRGPSNSPLHF
cdr3_nt: TGTGCCAGCAGTAAAAGGGGACCCTCAAATTCACCCCTCCACTTT

v_call: TRBV21-1
j_call: TRBJ1-5
clone_size: NA
d_call: NA
cdr3_aa: CASSIGTGGHDQPQHF
cdr3_nt: TGTGCCAGCAGCATTGGGACAGGGGGGCACGATCAGCCCCAGCATTTT

v_call: TRBV29-1
j_call: TRBJ2-1
clone_size: NA
d_call: TRBD2
cdr3_aa: CSTTVLAGPGNEQFF
cdr3_nt: TGCAGCACCACGGTGCTAGCGGGGCCTGGGAATGAGCAGTTCTTC

v_call: TRBV27
j_call: TRBJ2-3
clone_size: NA
d_call: TRBD2
cdr3_aa: CASSSSGLAGIITDTQYF
cdr3_nt: TGTGCCAGCAGTTCCTCCGGACTAGCGGGAATCATCACAGATACGCAGTATTTT

v_call: TRBV30
j_call: TRBJ2-3
clone_size: few
d_call: TRBD2
cdr3_aa: CAWSFNAGEGTDTQYF
cdr3_nt: TGTGCCTGGAGTTTTAATGCGGGAGAAGGCACAGATACGCAGTATTTT

v_call: TRBV7-9
j_call: TRBJ2-3
clone_size: NA
d_call: NA
cdr3_aa: CASSGSTDTQYF
cdr3_nt: TGTGCCAGCAGTGGGTCCACAGATACGCAGTATTTT

v_call: TRBV7-7
j_call: TRBJ2-2
clone_size: NA
d_call: TRBD1
cdr3_aa: CASSLRTGGHTGELFF
cdr3_nt: TGTGCCAGCAGCTTACGTACAGGGGGTCACACCGGGGAGCTGTTTTTT

v_call: TRBV5-5
j_call: TRBJ1-2
clone_size: NA
d_call: TRBD1
cdr3_aa: CASSEPGQGSYGYTF
cdr3_nt: TGTGCCAGCAGCGAACCGGGACAGGGATCCTATGGCTACACCTTC

v_call: TRBV28
j_call: TRBJ2-1
clone_size: NA
d_call: TRBD2
cdr3_aa: CASSPTGTSGYYNEQFF
cdr3_nt: TGTGCCAGCAGTCCCACCGGGACTAGCGGGTACTACAATGAGCAGTTCTTC

v_call: TRBV30
j_call: TRBJ1-2
clone_size: NA
d_call: NA
cdr3_aa: CALIPAGTYGYTF
cdr3_nt: TGTGCCCTTATCCCCGCAGGAACCTATGGCTACACCTTC

v_call: TRBV5-1
j_call: TRBJ1-1
clone_size: NA
d_call: NA
cdr3_aa: CASSLQGATEAFF
cdr3_nt: TGCGCCAGCAGCTTACAGGGTGCCACTGAAGCTTTCTTT

v_call: TRBV3-1/TRBV3-2
j_call: TRBJ2-2
clone_size: NA
d_call: NA
cdr3_aa: CASSNGGLLGATGELFF
cdr3_nt: TGTGCCAGCAGCAACGGGGGACTTTTGGGAGCCACCGGGGAGCTGTTTTTT

v_call: TRBV4-3
j_call: TRBJ1-1
clone_size: NA
d_call: TRBD1
cdr3_aa: CASSQDRAGGTEAFF
cdr3_nt: TGCGCCAGCAGCCAAGATAGGGCAGGGGGCACTGAAGCTTTCTTT

v_call: TRBV5-6
j_call: TRBJ1-2
clone_size: NA
d_call: TRBD1
cdr3_aa: CASSLRDRDYYGYTF
cdr3_nt: TGTGCCAGCAGCTTGCGGGACAGGGACTACTATGGCTACACCTTC

v_call: TRBV28
j_call: TRBJ1-5
clone_size: NA
d_call: TRBD1
cdr3_aa: CASSFSGQVNQPQHF
cdr3_nt: TGTGCCAGCAGTTTTTCCGGACAGGTCAATCAGCCCCAGCATTTT

v_call: TRBV5-4
j_call: TRBJ2-2
clone_size: NA
d_call: NA
cdr3_aa: CASSLALAENTGELFF
cdr3_nt: TGTGCCAGCAGCTTGGCTTTAGCAGAAAACACCGGGGAGCTGTTTTTT

v_call: TRBV28
j_call: TRBJ2-1
clone_size: NA
d_call: NA
cdr3_aa: CASSRTRRSSYNEQFF
cdr3_nt: TGTGCCAGCAGTCGGACCAGGAGGAGCTCCTACAATGAGCAGTTCTTC

v_call: TRBV6-6
j_call: TRBJ2-4
clone_size: once
d_call: NA
cdr3_aa: CASLKGVENIQYF
cdr3_nt: TGTGCCAGCCTAAAAGGAGTGGAAAACATTCAGTACTTC

v_call: TRBV21-1
j_call: TRBJ2-7
clone_size: NA
d_call: NA
cdr3_aa: CASSKALRLAETYEQYF
cdr3_nt: TGTGCCAGCAGCAAAGCGCTGAGACTAGCGGAAACCTACGAGCAGTACTTC

v_call: TRBV28
j_call: TRBJ2-1
clone_size: NA
d_call: NA
cdr3_aa: CASSLFPRERGYNEQFF
cdr3_nt: TGTGCCAGCAGTTTATTCCCTCGGGAGAGGGGCTACAATGAGCAGTTCTTC

v_call: TRBV4-2
j_call: TRBJ2-7
clone_size: NA
d_call: TRBD2
cdr3_aa: CASSQDVASGNYEQYF
cdr3_nt: TGTGCCAGCAGCCAAGATGTAGCTAGCGGGAACTACGAGCAGTACTTC

v_call: TRBV19
j_call: TRBJ2-2
clone_size: NA
d_call: NA
cdr3_aa: CASSRGWGEAGELFF
cdr3_nt: TGTGCCAGTAGTAGGGGTTGGGGGGAAGCCGGGGAGCTGTTTTTT

v_call: TRBV4-1
j_call: TRBJ1-1
clone_size: NA
d_call: NA
cdr3_aa: CASSPQVIGRNTEAFF
cdr3_nt: TGCGCCAGCAGCCCCCAAGTGATAGGGCGGAACACTGAAGCTTTCTTT

v_call: TRBV7-3
j_call: TRBJ1-2
clone_size: NA
d_call: TRBD1
cdr3_aa: CASSLTGSGGYTF
cdr3_nt: TGTGCCAGCAGCTTGACAGGGTCGGGTGGCTACACCTTC

v_call: TRBV6-6
j_call: TRBJ2-7
clone_size: NA
d_call: NA
cdr3_aa: CASSPPVGPTKGEQYF
cdr3_nt: TGTGCCAGCAGTCCCCCGGTAGGGCCGACGAAAGGCGAGCAGTACTTC

v_call: TRBV19
j_call: TRBJ1-2
clone_size: NA
d_call: NA
cdr3_aa: CASRGRDNYGYTF
cdr3_nt: TGTGCCAGTAGGGGACGGGATAACTATGGCTACACCTTC

v_call: TRBV7-8
j_call: TRBJ2-7
clone_size: NA
d_call: TRBD1
cdr3_aa: CASRHHRQGGLGEQYF
cdr3_nt: TGTGCCAGCAGACACCATCGACAGGGGGGTCTTGGCGAGCAGTACTTC

v_call: TRBV11-3
j_call: TRBJ1-2
clone_size: NA
d_call: NA
cdr3_aa: CASSLYLGGTNYGYTF
cdr3_nt: TGTGCCAGCAGCTTATATTTGGGAGGGACTAACTATGGCTACACCTTC

v_call: TRBV6-1
j_call: TRBJ1-5
clone_size: NA
d_call: NA
cdr3_aa: CASSESGTSQPQHF
cdr3_nt: TGTGCCAGCAGTGAATCGGGCACGAGTCAGCCCCAGCATTTT

v_call: TRBV2
j_call: TRBJ1-5
clone_size: NA
d_call: NA
cdr3_aa: CASSKRPYSNQPQHF
cdr3_nt: TGTGCCAGCAGTAAACGACCATATAGCAATCAGCCCCAGCATTTT

v_call: TRBV7-2
j_call: TRBJ2-1
clone_size: NA
d_call: TRBD1
cdr3_aa: CASSSARDRGLNEQFF
cdr3_nt: TGTGCCAGCAGTTCAGCCCGGGACAGGGGACTCAATGAGCAGTTCTTC

v_call: TRBV24-1
j_call: TRBJ1-2
clone_size: NA
d_call: NA
cdr3_aa: CATSTALNYGYTF
cdr3_nt: TGTGCCACATCGACAGCACTTAACTATGGCTACACCTTC

v_call: TRBV6-5
j_call: TRBJ2-1
clone_size: NA
d_call: TRBD2
cdr3_aa: CASRGLAGGLREQFF
cdr3_nt: TGTGCCAGCAGGGGACTAGCGGGAGGTTTACGGGAGCAGTTCTTC

v_call: TRBV11-1
j_call: TRBJ1-1
clone_size: once
d_call: NA
cdr3_aa: CASSSGRLALNTEAFF
cdr3_nt: TGTGCCAGCAGCTCGGGACGGTTAGCTTTGAACACTGAAGCTTTCTTT

v_call: TRBV18
j_call: TRBJ2-1
clone_size: NA
d_call: TRBD2
cdr3_aa: CASSLGTSGSSYNEQFF
cdr3_nt: TGTGCCAGCTCACTAGGGACTAGCGGGAGCTCCTACAATGAGCAGTTCTTC

v_call: TRBV7-2
j_call: TRBJ2-1
clone_size: NA
d_call: TRBD1
cdr3_aa: CASSFQGALNEQFF
cdr3_nt: TGTGCCAGCAGCTTCCAGGGGGCCTTGAATGAGCAGTTCTTC

v_call: TRBV2
j_call: TRBJ1-3
clone_size: NA
d_call: NA
cdr3_aa: CASTKEGPVGSGNTIYF
cdr3_nt: TGTGCCAGCACCAAGGAGGGCCCAGTCGGCTCTGGAAACACCATATATTTT

v_call: TRBV4-3
j_call: TRBJ2-1
clone_size: NA
d_call: TRBD1
cdr3_aa: CASSQDFRDRPYNEQFF
cdr3_nt: TGCGCCAGCAGCCAAGATTTCCGGGACAGGCCGTACAATGAGCAGTTCTTC

v_call: TRBV6-2/TRBV6-3
j_call: TRBJ2-7
clone_size: few
d_call: TRBD1
cdr3_aa: CASSYSPWTGDYEQYF
cdr3_nt: TGTGCCAGCAGTTACTCGCCGTGGACAGGGGACTACGAGCAGTACTTC

v_call: TRBV18
j_call: TRBJ2-7
clone_size: NA
d_call: TRBD2
cdr3_aa: CASSQREYLHEQYF
cdr3_nt: TGTGCCAGCTCCCAGCGGGAGTATCTCCACGAGCAGTACTTC

v_call: TRBV19
j_call: TRBJ1-4
clone_size: NA
d_call: NA
cdr3_aa: CASRPQPSEKLFF
cdr3_nt: TGTGCCAGTAGACCCCAGCCTAGTGAAAAACTGTTTTTT

v_call: TRBV30
j_call: TRBJ2-7
clone_size: NA
d_call: NA
cdr3_aa: CAWRPVGSYEQYF
cdr3_nt: TGTGCCTGGAGGCCAGTGGGCTCCTACGAGCAGTACTTC

v_call: TRBV11-2
j_call: TRBJ1-4
clone_size: NA
d_call: NA
cdr3_aa: CASSLVRTGSTNEKLFF
cdr3_nt: TGTGCCAGCAGCTTAGTACGCACAGGTAGCACTAATGAAAAACTGTTTTTT

v_call: TRBV7-2
j_call: TRBJ1-2
clone_size: once
d_call: NA
cdr3_aa: CASRLIAPSGYTF
cdr3_nt: TGTGCCAGCAGGCTCATAGCCCCTAGCGGCTACACCTTC

v_call: TRBV6-5
j_call: TRBJ2-3
clone_size: NA
d_call: TRBD2
cdr3_aa: CASSYTGLADTDTQYF
cdr3_nt: TGTGCCAGCAGTTACACCGGACTAGCGGATACAGATACGCAGTATTTT

v_call: TRBV11-3
j_call: TRBJ2-7
clone_size: NA
d_call: NA
cdr3_aa: CASSLGVRSLYEQYF
cdr3_nt: TGTGCCAGCAGCTTAGGGGTAAGATCCCTATACGAGCAGTACTTC

v_call: TRBV4-1
j_call: TRBJ1-3
clone_size: NA
d_call: NA
cdr3_aa: CASSRGTSGNTIYF
cdr3_nt: TGCGCCAGCAGCCGCGGGACATCTGGAAACACCATATATTTT

v_call: TRBV30
j_call: TRBJ2-1
clone_size: once
d_call: TRBD2
cdr3_aa: CAWGSNRAGGSYNEQFF
cdr3_nt: TGTGCCTGGGGATCAAATCGGGCGGGAGGTTCCTACAATGAGCAGTTCTTC

v_call: TRBV12-3/TRBV12-4
j_call: TRBJ2-1
clone_size: NA
d_call: NA
cdr3_aa: CASSSPTNNEQFF
cdr3_nt: TGTGCCAGCAGCTCCCCGACTAACAATGAGCAGTTCTTC

v_call: TRBV16
j_call: TRBJ1-6
clone_size: NA
d_call: NA
cdr3_aa: CASSQSRAIPSGSPLHF
cdr3_nt: TGTGCCAGCAGCCAATCGAGGGCAATCCCCTCCGGGTCACCCCTCCACTTT

v_call: TRBV11-2
j_call: TRBJ1-1
clone_size: NA
d_call: NA
cdr3_aa: CASSLALNTEAFF
cdr3_nt: TGTGCCAGCAGCTTAGCGCTGAACACTGAAGCTTTCTTT

v_call: TRBV6-6
j_call: TRBJ2-2
clone_size: NA
d_call: NA
cdr3_aa: CASATNQGSLGELFF
cdr3_nt: TGTGCCAGCGCGACTAATCAGGGTTCTCTCGGGGAGCTGTTTTTT